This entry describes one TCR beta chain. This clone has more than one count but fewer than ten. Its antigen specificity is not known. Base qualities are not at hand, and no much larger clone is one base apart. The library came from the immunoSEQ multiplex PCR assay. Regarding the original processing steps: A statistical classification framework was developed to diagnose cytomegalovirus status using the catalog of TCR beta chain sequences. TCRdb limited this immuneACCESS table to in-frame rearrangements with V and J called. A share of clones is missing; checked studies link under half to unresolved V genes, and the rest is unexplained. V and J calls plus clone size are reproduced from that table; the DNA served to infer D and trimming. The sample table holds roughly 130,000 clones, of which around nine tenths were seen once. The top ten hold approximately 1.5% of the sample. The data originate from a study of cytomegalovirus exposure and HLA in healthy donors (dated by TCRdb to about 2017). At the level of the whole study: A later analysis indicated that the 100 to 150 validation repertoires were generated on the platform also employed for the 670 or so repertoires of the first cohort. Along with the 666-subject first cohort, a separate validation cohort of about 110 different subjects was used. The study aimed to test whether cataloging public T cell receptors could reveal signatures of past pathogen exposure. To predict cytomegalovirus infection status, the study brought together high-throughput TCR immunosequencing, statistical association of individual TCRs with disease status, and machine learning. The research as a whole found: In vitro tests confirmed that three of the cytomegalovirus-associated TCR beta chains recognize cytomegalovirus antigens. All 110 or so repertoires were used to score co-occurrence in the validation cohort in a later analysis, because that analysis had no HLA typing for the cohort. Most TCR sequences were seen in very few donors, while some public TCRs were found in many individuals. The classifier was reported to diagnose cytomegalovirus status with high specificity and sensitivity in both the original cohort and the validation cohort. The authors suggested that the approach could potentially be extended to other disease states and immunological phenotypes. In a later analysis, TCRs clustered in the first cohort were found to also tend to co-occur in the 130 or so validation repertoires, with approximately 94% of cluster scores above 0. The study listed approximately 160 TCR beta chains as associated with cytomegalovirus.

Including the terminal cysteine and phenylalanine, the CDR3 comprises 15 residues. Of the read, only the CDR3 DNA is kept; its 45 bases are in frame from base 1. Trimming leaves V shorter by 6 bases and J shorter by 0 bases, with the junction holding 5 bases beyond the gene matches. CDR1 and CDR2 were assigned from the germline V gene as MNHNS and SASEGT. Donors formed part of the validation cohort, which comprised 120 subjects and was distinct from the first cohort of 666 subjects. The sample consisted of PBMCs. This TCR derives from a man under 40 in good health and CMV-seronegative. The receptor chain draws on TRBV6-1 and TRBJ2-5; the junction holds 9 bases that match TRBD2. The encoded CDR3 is CASSRLAGYQETQYF. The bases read TGTGCCAGCAGCCGTCTAGCGGGGTACCAAGAGACCCAGTACTTC.